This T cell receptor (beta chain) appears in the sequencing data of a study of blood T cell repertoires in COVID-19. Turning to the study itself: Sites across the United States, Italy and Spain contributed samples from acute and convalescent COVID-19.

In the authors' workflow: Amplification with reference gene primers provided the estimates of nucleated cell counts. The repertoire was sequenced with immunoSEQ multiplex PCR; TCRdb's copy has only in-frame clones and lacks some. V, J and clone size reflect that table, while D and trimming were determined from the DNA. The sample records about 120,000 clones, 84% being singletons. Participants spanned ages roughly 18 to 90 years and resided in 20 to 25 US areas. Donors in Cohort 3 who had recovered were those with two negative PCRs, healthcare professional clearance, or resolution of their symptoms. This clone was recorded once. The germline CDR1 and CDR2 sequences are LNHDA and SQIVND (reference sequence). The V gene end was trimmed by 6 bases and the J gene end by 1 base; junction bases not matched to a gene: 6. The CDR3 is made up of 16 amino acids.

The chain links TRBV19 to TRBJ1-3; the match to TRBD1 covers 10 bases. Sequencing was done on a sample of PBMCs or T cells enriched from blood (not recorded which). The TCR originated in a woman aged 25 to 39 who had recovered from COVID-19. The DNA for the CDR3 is TGTGCCAGTAGAATGGACAGGGGGTCGTCTGGAAACACCATATATTTT. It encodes CASRMDRGSSGNTIYF.